Listed here are 27 T cell receptor beta chains from one sample, sequenced in a study of blood T cell repertoires in COVID-19. The method was immunoSEQ multiplex PCR; TCRdb's version includes in-frame clones alone and lacks a portion of them. In the table there are 30,000 to 50,000 clones, approximately 85% of which are singletons. The sequencing sample was made of peripheral blood. Receptor source: a man in his 70s with acute or convalescent COVID-19.

V usage is TRBV18 and J usage is TRBJ2-1; tentative D call: TRBD2 (7 bases). Trimming left V 0 bases short and J 4 bases short, with 13 bases between. Germline V CDR1 and CDR2: KGHSH, LQKENI. The CDR3 is made up of 16 amino acids. The CDR3 nucleotides read TGTGCCAGCTCACCACCTGGAGGGGGGGAGTACAATGAGCAGTTCTTC. It translates to CASSPPGGGEYNEQFF.

This chain connects TRBV4-1 to TRBJ1-2; 7 bases map to TRBD1. Per the germline V gene, CDR1 is MGHRA and CDR2 is YSYEKL. The CDR3 sequence is 15 residues long. V shed 0 bases and J 7 bases; nucleotides not matched to a gene: 8. In nucleotides, the CDR3 is TGCGCCAGCAGCCAAGAGCCCGGGACAGAGGGTGGCTACACCTTC. It is translated as CASSQEPGTEGGYTF.

The chain links TRBV28 to TRBJ1-5; D is undetermined. The germline gives CDR1 MDHEN, CDR2 SYDVKM. V lost 6 bases and J 3 bases, leaving 18 bases between the germline ends. The CDR3 runs 16 residues. Written as DNA, the CDR3 is TGTGCCAGCAGCCCCCCTAGAGGCCTCTTCAATCAGCCCCAGCATTTT. Encoded protein: CASSPPRGLFNQPQHF.

This clone was seen a few times. The CDR3 coding sequence is TGTGCCAGCAGCGCGCAGGGCCAAACCTATGGCTACACCTTC. Its translation: CASSAQGQTYGYTF. V and J are TRBV7-2 and TRBJ1-2, with D possibly TRBD1 on 5 matching bases. The ends were cut back, 5 bases at V and 4 bases at J, with 14 bases in the middle. This CDR3 spans 14 amino acids. CDR1 and CDR2 from the germline V gene are SGHTA and FQGNSA.

CDR3 in amino acids: CASSPFGTQTFSGNTIYF. CDR3 nucleotide sequence: TGTGCCAGCAGTCCCTTCGGGACTCAGACCTTCTCTGGAAACACCATATATTTT. The J gene is TRBJ1-3, the V gene TRBV27; possibly TRBD1 for D (5 bases). Trimming shortened V by 5 bases and J by 0 bases, and 20 bases separated the two germline ends. Germline CDR1 MNHEY, CDR2 SMNVEV (reference sequence). The CDR3 consists of 18 residues.

By share of the sample, this clone is medium-sized. The rearrangement links TRBV7-6 to TRBJ2-1, with D tentatively TRBD2 (7 bases). Germline loops: CDR1 SGHVS, CDR2 FNYEAQ. This CDR3 region has 18 residues. The V end lost 1 base, the J end lost 8 bases, and 24 bases lay between the germline ends. Here the CDR3 DNA reads TGTGCCAGCAGCTTAGGTTTAGGGCCTAGCGGAGCAGGGGATGAGCAGTTCTTC. It translates to CASSLGLGPSGAGDEQFF.

The chain uses TRBV19 and TRBJ2-3; D unclear. Trimming removed 5 bases from V and 9 bases from J, with 24 bases in between. This CDR3 comprises 16 residues. CDR1 is LNHDA and CDR2 is SQIVND in the germline V gene (reference sequence). The chain's CDR3 is CASSVLSSGHWSTQYF. The CDR3 DNA sequence: TGTGCCAGTAGTGTCCTATCCAGTGGGCACTGGTCAACGCAGTATTTT.

The sample holds a few counts of this clone. The chain employs TRBV18 and TRBJ2-7; perhaps TRBD1 as D (6 bases). The length of the CDR3 is 14 residues. Germline CDR1 and CDR2: KGHSH and LQKENI. Trimming stripped 4 bases from V and 0 bases from J, with 10 bases between. The CDR3 DNA reads TGTGCCAGCTCACAGACAGGTCGCTCCTACGAGCAGTACTTC. Its protein is CASSQTGRSYEQYF.

This clone came up a few times. This sequence joins TRBV14 and TRBJ1-3, with no clear D. Trimming removed 6 bases at V and 1 base at J, with 10 bases between. CDR1 and CDR2 from the germline V gene are SGHDN and FVKESK. This CDR3 contains 14 residues. CDR3 loop: CASSLQRSGNTIYF. CDR3 nucleotides: TGTGCCAGCAGTTTACAAAGATCTGGAAACACCATATATTTT.

The sample holds a few counts of this clone. V and J are TRBV2 and TRBJ1-5; D uncertain. Deletions cut 7 bases from V and 1 base from J, with 17 bases between. The CDR3 has 16 residues. Per germline, CDR1 SNHLY and CDR2 FYNNEI. The CDR3 sequence is CASTTSVGVSNQPQHF. CDR3 DNA sequence: TGTGCCAGCACCACCTCAGTCGGGGTCAGCAATCAGCCCCAGCATTTT.

V is TRBV4-3 and J is TRBJ2-1; D is uncertain. The germline V gene has CDR1 LGHNA and CDR2 YSLEER. V was cut by 2 bases and J by 3 bases, with 11 bases left in between. The CDR3 extends over 15 amino acids. Here the CDR3 DNA reads TGCGCCAGCAGCCAAACGGGTGGCGACTACAATGAGCAGTTCTTC. This sequence encodes CASSQTGGDYNEQFF.

V is TRBV25-1 and J is TRBJ2-2; D is possibly TRBD1 (6 bases). The germline gives CDR1 MGHDK, CDR2 SYGVNS. V was trimmed by 4 bases and J by 4 bases, leaving 10 bases between them. This CDR3 is 14 amino acids long. The DNA of the CDR3 is TGTGCCAGCAGTGGTACAGGGTTCACCGGGGAGCTGTTTTTT. It encodes CASSGTGFTGELFF.

The DNA of the CDR3 is TGTGCCAGCAGTGAGCCTAGCGGGAGGGCCGAGGACACCGGGGAGCTGTTTTTT. Encoded protein: CASSEPSGRAEDTGELFF. The chain is built from TRBV2 and TRBJ2-2, with TRBD2 identical over 12 bases. With V trimmed by 3 bases and J by 3 bases, 8 bases remained unmatched. The CDR3 extends over 18 amino acids. Germline CDR1 and CDR2: SNHLY and FYNNEI.

This chain joins TRBV28 and TRBJ1-6; D ambiguous. CDR1 MDHEN and CDR2 SYDVKM come from the germline V gene. The V and J ends lost 3 bases and 3 bases respectively, with 9 bases between them. CDR3 size: 15 residues. The CDR3 loop reads CASSFPQDYNSPLHF. The CDR3 DNA sequence: TGTGCCAGCAGTTTTCCCCAGGACTATAATTCACCCCTCCACTTT.

The chain joins TRBV6-5 to TRBJ1-2, with D perhaps TRBD1 (6 bases). Trimming left V 2 bases short and J 7 bases short, with 20 bases between. CDR1 MNHEY and CDR2 SVGAGI come from the germline V gene. CDR3 length: 16 residues. CDR3: CASSYAQGRGEGGYTF. The CDR3 DNA sequence: TGTGCCAGCAGTTACGCCCAGGGAAGGGGGGAGGGTGGCTACACCTTC.

This clone occurred a few times. The CDR3 region is CASSVGPSYEQYF. The CDR3 DNA follows: TGCGCCAGCAGCGTTGGGCCCTCCTACGAGCAGTACTTC. The chain carries TRBV5-1 and TRBJ2-7; D gene ambiguous. CDR1 is SGHRS and CDR2 is YFSETQ in the germline V gene. Trimming left V 4 bases short and J 0 bases short, with 8 bases between. This CDR3 has 13 amino acids.

The J gene is TRBJ1-6, the V gene TRBV6-1; D unresolved. The CDR3 extends over 18 amino acids. Germline V gene sequence: CDR1 MNHNS, CDR2 SASEGT. V dropped 1 base and J dropped 4 bases, with 17 bases sitting between them. CDR3 sequence: CASSEVFGGGGYNSPLHF. The CDR3 nucleotides are TGTGCCAGCAGTGAAGTTTTTGGCGGCGGCGGGTATAATTCACCCCTCCACTTT.

This clone was recorded a few times. The rearrangement uses TRBV9 and TRBJ2-7; D perhaps matches TRBD2 (6 bases). CDR1 SGDLS and CDR2 YYNGEE come from the germline V gene. V lost 5 bases, J lost 0 bases, and 15 bases lay in between. The CDR3 has 15 amino acids. The CDR3 coding sequence is TGTGCCAGCAGTGGAGGGTCTGGCCACTCCTACGAGCAGTACTTC. It encodes CASSGGSGHSYEQYF. The full variable domain, completed using reference TRBV9 and TRBJ2-7, is DSGVTQTPKHLITATGQRVTLRCSPRSGDLSVYWYQQSLDQGLQFLIQYYNGEERAKGNILERFSAQQFPDLHSELNLSSLELGDSALYFCASSGGSGHSYEQYFGPGTRLTVT.

V gene TRBV6-5 combines with J gene TRBJ2-1; TRBD2 matches 12 bases. The germline gives CDR1 MNHEY, CDR2 SVGAGI. Trimming at V came to 6 bases and at J to 7 bases, leaving 4 bases not matched to a gene. This CDR3 is 14 amino acids long. CDR3 protein: CASRPGLAGNEQFF. In DNA form, the CDR3 reads TGTGCCAGCAGACCCGGACTAGCGGGAAATGAGCAGTTCTTC.

V gene TRBV12-5 combines with J gene TRBJ2-1; perhaps TRBD2 as D (6 bases). Germline values: CDR1 LGHNT, CDR2 FRNRAP. Trimming pared 7 bases from V and 3 bases from J, leaving 19 bases between. CDR3 length equals 16 residues. DNA of the CDR3: TGTGCTAGTGTACCCCCGGACTCGCGGGACTACAATGAGCAGTTCTTC. Its protein is CASVPPDSRDYNEQFF.

The chain employs TRBV28 and TRBJ2-2; possible D gene TRBD1, 5 bases. Trimming cost V 7 bases and J 9 bases, with 12 bases left between them. From germline, CDR1 is MDHEN and CDR2 SYDVKM. The CDR3 contains 12 residues. The CDR3: CASNSQGRELFF. CDR3 nucleotide sequence: TGTGCCAGCAACAGTCAGGGTCGGGAGCTGTTTTTT.

This chain connects TRBV19 to TRBJ2-1; 9 bases are shared with TRBD2. Trimming took 5 bases from V and 6 from J; bases not matched to a gene: 8. This CDR3 comprises 15 residues. The germline V gene encodes CDR1 LNHDA and CDR2 SQIVND (reference sequence). The CDR3 is CASSEAGGFGNEQFF. The CDR3 bases are TGTGCCAGTAGTGAGGCGGGAGGGTTTGGCAATGAGCAGTTCTTC.

J is TRBJ1-1 and V is TRBV5-1; perhaps TRBD1 as D (5 bases). The ends were cut back, 0 bases at V and 0 bases at J, with 9 bases in the middle. This CDR3 has 15 amino acids. Germline V lookup: CDR1 SGHRS, CDR2 YFSETQ. CDR3 nucleotides: TGCGCCAGCAGCTTGGCCGAAGGGGTGAACACTGAAGCTTTCTTT. Amino acids: CASSLAEGVNTEAFF.

This clone was detected only once. V is TRBV27 and J is TRBJ1-1; a possible D gene is TRBD1 (6 bases). The germline V and J ends were trimmed by 2 bases and 9 bases, with 19 bases remaining between them. Germline values: CDR1 MNHEY, CDR2 SMNVEV (reference sequence). This CDR3 is built from 15 residues. The CDR3 sequence: CASSLVRDKNFKAFF. The CDR3 region has the DNA TGTGCCAGCAGTTTAGTGAGGGACAAAAACTTCAAAGCTTTCTTT.

The rearrangement links TRBV4-1 to TRBJ1-5, with 7 bases aligning to TRBD1. J lost 3 bases, V lost 4 bases, and 12 bases had no gene match. This CDR3 is built from 17 residues. Looked up from germline, CDR1 is MGHRA and CDR2 is YSYEKL. The CDR3 nucleotides read TGCGCCAGCAGCCCGAGTCGAGGGGGCGACCTCAATCAGCCCCAGCATTTT. It encodes CASSPSRGGDLNQPQHF.

This clone was recorded once. This chain joins TRBV18 and TRBJ2-3; D perhaps matches TRBD1 (6 bases). Germline V gives CDR1 KGHSH, CDR2 LQKENI. This CDR3 has 14 residues. Trimming shortened V by 6 bases and J by 6 bases, and 16 bases separated the two germline ends. The DNA for the CDR3 is TGTGCCAGCTCCGGGGCAGGGGCGGTGGATACGCAGTATTTT. It yields the protein CASSGAGAVDTQYF.

This chain uses TRBV5-4 with TRBJ2-1, with D possibly matching TRBD1 (5 bases). Trimming shortened V by 0 bases and J by 1 base, and 8 bases separated the two germline ends. The germline V gene has CDR1 SGHNT and CDR2 YYREEE (reference sequence). The CDR3 runs to 15 residues. CDR3 residues: CASSLVGVSYNEQFF. Written as DNA, the CDR3 is TGTGCCAGCAGCTTGGTAGGGGTTTCCTACAATGAGCAGTTCTTC.